This T cell receptor beta chain was recorded in a study of OX40 agonist ivuxolimab in advanced cancers. Turning to the overall study: Ivuxolimab was an agonistic, fully human IgG2 monoclonal antibody directed against OX40 (CD134), a costimulatory receptor. Intravenous ivuxolimab was administered to patients every 2 weeks at six dose levels: 0.01, 0.1, 0.3, 1.5, 3 and 10 mg/kg. Of the approximately 50 dose-escalation patients, hepatocellular carcinoma was present in roughly 19, melanoma in about 15, renal cell carcinoma in 9 and head and neck cancer in 9. In the dose-escalation cohort, around 80% of patients were male, and the mean age was 60 years with a range of roughly 20 to 80. Prior anti-PD-1, anti-PD-L1 or anti-CTLA-4 therapy was permitted, and checkpoint inhibitors had been received by more than 35% of dose-escalation patients. Partial responses were achieved by three dose-escalation patients, of whom one had hepatocellular carcinoma and two had cutaneous melanoma. The purpose of peripheral TCRbeta sequencing was to test whether ivuxolimab changed TCR sequence diversity and led to clonal T-cell expansion. The paper covers the monotherapy dose-escalation part of the phase I ivuxolimab trial, which included N of about 56 patients. General findings and caveats noted by the study authors: In partial responders in the 0.1-3.0 mg/kg groups, normalized peripheral clonal expansion was found to be among the lowest, especially among CD8+ T cells. At doses of 0.1 to 3.0 mg/kg, clonal expansion of both CD4+ and CD8+ blood T cells was observed from baseline to week 6. After ivuxolimab, more expanded clones were found on average in CD8+ T cells than in CD4+ T cells. Low levels of normalized T-cell clonal expansion were also seen in some nonresponding patients. The antigen specificity of the peripheral T cells that underwent clonal expansion was not determined.

Remarks on this clone: No antigen is known for it. No qualities accompany the bases; no much larger clone lies one base away.

The trial excluded patients who had a history of autoimmune disease or who were on systemic immunosuppression. Peripheral blood for TCR sequencing was collected from all dose cohorts at baseline, on cycle 4 day 1, and on cycle 7 day 1. The samples were drawn from a first-in-human, open-label, multicenter phase I dose-escalation trial of ivuxolimab. Adults with locally advanced or metastatic melanoma, renal cell carcinoma, hepatocellular carcinoma or head and neck squamous cell carcinoma were enrolled in the trial. Before TCR sequencing, CD4+ T cells and CD8+ T cells from peripheral blood were sorted into separate populations. Genomic DNA was extracted from sorted cells for sequencing of the TCRbeta CDR3 region. The immunoSEQ Assay was used for sequencing of TCRbeta CDR3 regions. What TCRdb holds here is the immuneACCESS table cut down to in-frame rearrangements. Part of the clones is not present; checked against another copy, under half of the missing clones reflect an unresolved V gene, and the others are unexplained. The sample includes around 100,000 clones, with approximately 90% observed a single time. About 0.29% of the sample comes from the top ten.

The CDR3 goes from the cysteine to the phenylalanine over 14 residues. The kept DNA is CDR3 alone, 42 bases in frame from the first base. The V end gives up 2 bases and the J end 4 bases, leaving 4 bases in the junction not matched to a gene. The germline V gene gives CDR1 as SGHTA and CDR2 as FQGNSA. The material was CD4+ or CD8+ T cells sorted from blood, obtained in a trial of the OX40 agonist ivuxolimab. This TCR derives from an adult with an advanced solid tumor such as melanoma, head and neck, liver or kidney cancer. The sequence joins TRBV7-2 to TRBJ1-2, with TRBD1 matching 7 junction bases. The CDR3: CASSLKTGSYGYTF. The nucleotide sequence reads as follows: TGTGCCAGCAGCTTAAAGACAGGGAGCTATGGCTACACCTTC.